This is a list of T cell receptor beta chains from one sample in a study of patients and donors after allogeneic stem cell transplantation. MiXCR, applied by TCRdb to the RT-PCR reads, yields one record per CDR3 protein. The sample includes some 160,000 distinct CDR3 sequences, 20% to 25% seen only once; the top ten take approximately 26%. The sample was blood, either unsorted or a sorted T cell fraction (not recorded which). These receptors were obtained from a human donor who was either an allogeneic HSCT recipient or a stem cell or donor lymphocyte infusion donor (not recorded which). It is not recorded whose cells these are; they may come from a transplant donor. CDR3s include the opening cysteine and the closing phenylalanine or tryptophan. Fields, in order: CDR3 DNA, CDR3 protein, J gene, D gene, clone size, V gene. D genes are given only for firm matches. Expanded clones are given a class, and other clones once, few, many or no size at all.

TGCGCCAGCAGCCAAGATCGCGGGGACTACTCCTACGAGCAGTACTTC,CASSQDRGDYSYEQYF,TRBJ2-7,TRBD2,-,TRBV4-3
TGCGCCAGCAGATTATTGGGGACAGATAATGAAAAACTGTTTTTT,CASRLLGTDNEKLFF,TRBJ1-4,TRBD1,many,TRBV5-1
TGCGCCAGCAGCCAAGGAGTTCTCTCTGGAAACACCATATATTTT,CASSQGVLSGNTIYF,TRBJ1-3,-,many,TRBV4-1
TGTGCCTGGACCACCCGGGGAACTAACTATGGCTACACCTTC,CAWTTRGTNYGYTF,TRBJ1-2,-,few,TRBV30
TGTGCCAGCAGTTACACCGGGACAGGGGGCTACGAGCAGTACTTC,CASSYTGTGGYEQYF,TRBJ2-7,TRBD1,few,TRBV6-5
TGCGCCAGCAGCCAAGATCGCCAGGGTAACACCGGGGAGCTGTTTTTT,CASSQDRQGNTGELFF,TRBJ2-2,-,-,TRBV4-3
TGTGCCAGCAGTACTCAACCCGGGACAGGGTCTTCACCCCTCCACTTT,CASSTQPGTGSSPLHF,TRBJ1-6,TRBD1,many,TRBV6-5
TGTGCTAGTGGTGTTGGACTTACCGGGACGAGCAATCAGCCCCAGCATTTT,CASGVGLTGTSNQPQHF,TRBJ1-5,-,few,TRBV12-5
TGTGCCAGCATTCTATCTGGAAACACCATATATTTT,CASILSGNTIYF,TRBJ1-3,-,few,TRBV12-3/TRBV12-4
TGTGCCAGCAGCCACGAATTACCGAGCGGGGGTTACGAGCAGTACTTC,CASSHELPSGGYEQYF,TRBJ2-7,TRBD2,-,TRBV4-2
TGTGCCAGCAGCCCATCCGAGAAGAGCTCCTATAATTCACCCCTCCACTTT,CASSPSEKSSYNSPLHF,TRBJ1-6,-,many,TRBV3-1
TGCAGTGCTAGGACCGTCGAGAGGGGGGGCACAGATACGCAGTATTTT,CSARTVERGGTDTQYF,TRBJ2-3,-,many,TRBV20-1
TGTGCCACCAGCGTCGGGGCAAAAGAGACCCAGTACTTC,CATSVGAKETQYF,TRBJ2-5,-,-,TRBV15
TGTGCCAGCAACTCTGGGGTGATACTGACAGATACGCAGTATTTT,CASNSGVILTDTQYF,TRBJ2-3,-,-,TRBV6-2/TRBV6-3
TGCGCCAGCAGCCCCGGACACTACTCCTACGAGCAGTACTTC,CASSPGHYSYEQYF,TRBJ2-7,-,-,TRBV4-1
TGTGCCAGCAGTTTCGAGGGCTCAGGGCATCAGCCCCAGCATTTT,CASSFEGSGHQPQHF,TRBJ1-5,-,many,TRBV12-3/TRBV12-4
TGTGCCAGCAGTCGAGGGGACAGGAAAACCTCCGCAACTAATGAAAAACTGTTTTTT,CASSRGDRKTSATNEKLFF,TRBJ1-4,TRBD1,-,TRBV12-3/TRBV12-4
TGTGCCAGCAGCTCACGGACAATGATGAACACTGAAGCTTTCTTT,CASSSRTMMNTEAFF,TRBJ1-1,-,-,TRBV13
TGTGCCAGCAGTAGACAGGGGGATAATTCACCCCTCCACTTT,CASSRQGDNSPLHF,TRBJ1-6,TRBD1,few,TRBV12-3/TRBV12-4
TGTGCCAGCAGCGCCGCCGGCTCTGGAAACACCATATATTTT,CASSAAGSGNTIYF,TRBJ1-3,-,many,TRBV7-2
TGTGCCACCAGCAGAGACACAGATCAGCCCCAGCATTTT,CATSRDTDQPQHF,TRBJ1-5,-,few,TRBV15
TGTGCCAGCAGCCCCTGGACGCAATCCACAGATACGCAGTATTTT,CASSPWTQSTDTQYF,TRBJ2-3,-,-,TRBV12-3/TRBV12-4
TGTGCCAGCAGTTTATACAGGGCCTCTAATTCACCCCTCCACTTT,CASSLYRASNSPLHF,TRBJ1-6,-,few,TRBV27
TGTGCCAGCAGCCACCTTAGTGGGGCCATCGGGGAGCTGTTTTTT,CASSHLSGAIGELFF,TRBJ2-2,-,-,TRBV12-3/TRBV12-4
TGTGCCAGCTCACCAACTTCCGGGGTAGGGCCTGAAGCTTTCTTT,CASSPTSGVGPEAFF,TRBJ1-1,-,few,TRBV18
TGTGCCAGCAGCTTAGAGGACAGGGGCTTCAATCAGCCCCAGCATTTT,CASSLEDRGFNQPQHF,TRBJ1-5,TRBD1,few,TRBV7-9
TGTGCCAGCAGCTCCTCTGGGGGTGTCAATGAGCAGTTCTTC,CASSSSGGVNEQFF,TRBJ2-1,-,-,TRBV7-9
TGCAGTGCTAGAGATGATTGGGGTTCCGAGCAGTACTTC,CSARDDWGSEQYF,TRBJ2-7,-,-,TRBV20-1
TGCAGTGCTACGAAAATCCCAGGGGAAGCTTTCTTT,CSATKIPGEAFF,TRBJ1-1,-,few,TRBV20-1
TGTGCCACCAGTGCGAACACAAACTATGGCTACACCTTC,CATSANTNYGYTF,TRBJ1-2,-,-,TRBV24-1
TGTGCCAGCAGTCCCCTCCCGATCTACGAGCAGTACTTC,CASSPLPIYEQYF,TRBJ2-7,-,few,TRBV27
TGCGCCAGCACCAGGACAGGTGACGACTATGGCTACACCTTC,CASTRTGDDYGYTF,TRBJ1-2,TRBD1,few,TRBV5-1
TGTGCCAGCAGTTTAGGGGAATCGAATACGCAGTATTTT,CASSLGESNTQYF,TRBJ2-3,-,-,TRBV6-7
TGCGCCAGCAGCCAAGATCCTAGCGGCTACGAGCAGTACTTC,CASSQDPSGYEQYF,TRBJ2-7,TRBD2,-,TRBV4-3
TGTGCCAGCAGCGCGGGACACCCTGCCAAAAACATTCAGTACTTC,CASSAGHPAKNIQYF,TRBJ2-4,-,few,TRBV7-9
TGTGCCACCAGCAGAGATTGGGCTCTATACAATGAGCAGTTCTTC,CATSRDWALYNEQFF,TRBJ2-1,-,-,TRBV15
TGCGCCAGCAGCTTGGCCGGGACAGGGACCAGCTACGAGCAGTACTTC,CASSLAGTGTSYEQYF,TRBJ2-7,TRBD1,-,TRBV5-1
TGTGCCACCTCCCCGGGGGCTAGCGGTCTCAATGAGCAGTTCTTC,CATSPGASGLNEQFF,TRBJ2-1,-,-,TRBV24-1
TGCAGTGCCCTCCGGGGGGACATGGCCTACGAGCAGTACTTC,CSALRGDMAYEQYF,TRBJ2-7,-,-,TRBV20-1
TGCAGTGCTACCACTGGAGGAGGGGGTACTGAAGCTTTCTTT,CSATTGGGGTEAFF,TRBJ1-1,-,many,TRBV20-1
TGTGCCAGCAGCTTTGGTCGTAAGGGAAGAAGCAATCAGCCCCAGCATTTT,CASSFGRKGRSNQPQHF,TRBJ1-5,-,-,TRBV7-8
TGTGCCAGCAGCGTGGGGACAGGCCACACAGATACGCAGTATTTT,CASSVGTGHTDTQYF,TRBJ2-3,TRBD1,few,TRBV11-2
TGCGCCAGCAGCTTGGGGCTGGAGAGTGGATCACCCCTCCACTTT,CASSLGLESGSPLHF,TRBJ1-6,-,-,TRBV5-1
TGTGCCATCAGTGACCTCGGACTAGCGGGAGATGAGCAGTTCTTC,CAISDLGLAGDEQFF,TRBJ2-1,TRBD2,-,TRBV10-3